One and the same sample provided the 7 T cell receptor beta chains below, sequenced in a study of beta chain features in type 1 diabetes. The sequenced template was cDNA made from the entire isolated RNA. This table comes from immunoSEQ multiplex PCR, and its TCRdb copy is limited to in-frame clones, with some not included. In the table there are around 400,000 clones, approximately 16% of which are singletons. The specimen sequenced was naive CD4+ T cells from blood. The receptors here all came from a woman younger than 35 in good health.

This clone was counted only a few times. The V and J genes are TRBV27 and TRBJ1-2; TRBD1 matches at 9 bases. In germline, CDR1 is MNHEY, CDR2 SMNVEV (reference sequence). There are 13 residues in the CDR3. J gave up 6 bases and V 6 bases, and 5 bases lay outside the gene matches. The CDR3 here is CASSGTGTHGYTF. In nucleotides, the CDR3 is TGTGCCAGCAGCGGGACAGGGACCCATGGCTACACCTTC.

The rearrangement uses TRBV7-3 and TRBJ2-1, with 7 bases that match TRBD2. This CDR3 region has 15 residues. V lost 2 bases to trimming and J lost 9 bases; unmatched junction nucleotides: 10. Per germline, CDR1 SGHTA and CDR2 FQGTGA. The DNA of the CDR3 is TGTGCCAGCAGCTTACGGGACTACCCCATGGGTGAGCAGTTCTTC. Its protein is CASSLRDYPMGEQFF.

The V and J genes are TRBV4-1 and TRBJ1-5; possible D gene TRBD1, 5 bases. Germline CDR1 reads MGHRA; CDR2 reads YSYEKL. The CDR3 is 15 amino acids. V lost 1 base to trimming and J lost 6 bases, with 13 bases between them. The CDR3 sequence is CASSQAEGRSQPQHF. In nucleotides, the CDR3 is TGCGCCAGCAGCCAAGCGGAGGGGCGGTCTCAGCCCCAGCATTTT.

This clone was counted a few times. The chain couples TRBV18 to TRBJ2-2; the match to TRBD2 covers 7 bases. V shed 3 bases, J shed 0 bases, and the junction held 4 bases outside the gene matches. CDR3 size: 16 residues. Germline CDR1 KGHSH, CDR2 LQKENI. The CDR3 region has the DNA TGTGCCAGCTCACCGTCGCTAGCGGCGAACACCGGGGAGCTGTTTTTT. Protein: CASSPSLAANTGELFF.

This clone was detected only a few times. This chain joins TRBV5-4 and TRBJ2-1; 16 bases agree with TRBD2. Germline loops: CDR1 SGHNT, CDR2 YYREEE (reference sequence). This CDR3 region has 18 residues. The V gene end was trimmed by 3 bases and the J gene end by 3 bases; junction bases not matched to a gene: 6. The CDR3 protein is CASSSGTSGRAIYNEQFF. The CDR3 DNA follows: TGTGCCAGCAGCTCCGGGACTAGCGGGAGGGCCATCTACAATGAGCAGTTCTTC.

The gene calls are TRBV15 and TRBJ2-1; 11 bases are shared with TRBD2. J was trimmed by 8 bases and V by 9 bases; bases with no gene match: 18. Germline loops: CDR1 LNHNV, CDR2 YYDKDF (reference sequence). This CDR3 contains 17 residues. This chain's CDR3 is CATRRTSGLRMKYEQFF. The DNA for the CDR3 is TGTGCCACTAGAAGGACTAGCGGGTTACGAATGAAATATGAGCAGTTCTTC.

The genes are TRBV5-1 and TRBJ1-5, with 7 positions matching TRBD1. CDR3 length: 17 amino acids. Germline V gene lookup returns CDR1 SGHRS and CDR2 YFSETQ. Trimming removed 4 bases from V and 0 bases from J; junction bases left unmatched: 10. The CDR3 bases are TGCGCCAGCAGCCCTGGGACAGCAGCTTATAGCAATCAGCCCCAGCATTTT. This encodes CASSPGTAAYSNQPQHF.